This T cell receptor (beta chain) comes out of a study of T cells after posttransplantation cyclophosphamide. Many counts were recorded for this clone. Its antigen is undetermined. Losses at the gene ends were 4 bases for V and 4 bases for J; bases not matched to a gene: 7. The V gene's germline CDR1 is SGHTA and CDR2 FQGNSA. CDR3 length: 15 amino acids. The assay was immunoSEQ multiplex PCR, and TCRdb's table has in-frame clones only and misses some. There are nearly 25,000 clones in the sample, none observed a single time. General study findings and limits: After PTCy, TRB diversity resembled that of CNI/methotrexate controls.

The sample comprised PBMCs. The sequence derives from a woman between 50 and 59 years old in good health, CMV-negative, and a related stem cell transplant donor. The V and J genes are TRBV7-2 and TRBJ1-1; TRBD1 matches at 9 bases. For the CDR3, the DNA is TGTGCCAGCAGCTGGACAGGGGAAGGGGGCACTGAAGCTTTCTTT. Residues: CASSWTGEGGTEAFF.